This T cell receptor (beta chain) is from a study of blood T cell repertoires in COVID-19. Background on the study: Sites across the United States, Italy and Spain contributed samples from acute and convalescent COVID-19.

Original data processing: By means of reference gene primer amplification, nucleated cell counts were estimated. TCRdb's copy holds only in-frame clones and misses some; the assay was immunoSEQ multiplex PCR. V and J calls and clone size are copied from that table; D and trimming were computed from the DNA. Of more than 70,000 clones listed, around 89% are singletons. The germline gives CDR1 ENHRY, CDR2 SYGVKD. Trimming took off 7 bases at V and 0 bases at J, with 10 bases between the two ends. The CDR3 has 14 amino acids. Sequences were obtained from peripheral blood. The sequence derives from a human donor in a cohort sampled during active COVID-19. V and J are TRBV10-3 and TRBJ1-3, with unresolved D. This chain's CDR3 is CAITISVSGNTIYF. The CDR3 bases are TGTGCCATCACTATCAGCGTCTCTGGAAACACCATATATTTT.